This TCR beta chain was obtained from a study of shared clonotypes between healthy human individuals. Study overall: Researchers assigned three CD4 naive, three CD4 memory, two CD8 naive and one CD8 memory plate to each donor. The study, taken as a whole, reports: Blood was the only sampled material, and tissue repertoires likely differ. Naive subsets, compared against memory subsets, generally had larger estimated richness values.

V lost 1 base to trimming and J lost 1 base, with 13 bases between them. This CDR3 has 16 residues. Germline-derived CDR1 and CDR2 are SGHAT and FQNNGV. With regard to this clone: Its target is unknown.

Libraries were prepared by immunoSEQ multiplex PCR; TCRdb keeps only in-frame clonotypes and omits some of them. The sample has roughly 2.4 million clones, 90% to 97% seen once. The specimen sequenced was naive CD4+ T cells sorted from blood. Regarding subset: CD45RA+ positively selected. The rearrangement joins TRBV11-2 to TRBJ1-1; unclear D gene. This clonotype originated in a man aged 18 to 35 in good health. The CDR3 coding sequence is TGTGCCAGCAGCTTAGTATGGGAGGGAAGGAACACTGAAGCTTTCTTT. Its protein product is CASSLVWEGRNTEAFF.